This T cell receptor beta chain was identified in a study of blood T cells in healthy people across ages (dated by TCRdb to between 2015 and 2016). With respect to the entire study: In model experiments, template switching captured roughly one uniquely barcoded TCR beta cDNA molecule for every two T cells. Age-related changes in TCR beta repertoire diversity were measured in the study by deep sequencing normalized with unique cDNA molecular identifiers. For two donors (one aged 18 to 30 and one aged 80 or older), the study analyzed two additional independent replicas of 1 million unique cDNA reads from the same blood draw. To avoid experimental bias, donors of different ages were spread randomly across the sequencing lanes. Donors were grouped into four age groups: young (average about 15 years), middle-aged (39), aged (approximately 58) and long-lived (around 80).

For CDR1 and CDR2, the germline V gene lists ENHRY and SYGVKD. Deletion took 8 bases off V and 2 bases off J, with a span of 7 bases between the germline ends. The CDR3 covers 12 residues, taking in both the cysteine and the phenylalanine. The read is trimmed to its CDR3 DNA, 36 bases read in frame from base 1. Systemically healthy Caucasian individuals from Russia, 35 to 50 in total and aged roughly 6 to 100 years, were included as donors. About 10 milliliters of peripheral blood were drawn from each donor into EDTA-treated Vacutainer tubes. PBMCs were isolated by Ficoll-Paque density-gradient centrifugation, with at least 6.5 million obtained per sample. Trizol reagent was used to extract total RNA from the PBMCs, yielding at least 5.5 micrograms per sample. For every donor, an aliquot of PBMCs went through flow cytometry to measure the percentages of naive CD45RAhigh/CD27high T cells. Libraries came from 5' RACE. Instrument used: Illumina HiSeq 2500. A second PCR of about 6 to 11 cycles was run with a J-beta primer mix and a sample-barcoded 5' primer. A template-switch 5' adaptor carrying 12 random nucleotides introduced a unique molecular identifier onto each TCR beta cDNA molecule. Each sample yielded at least 2.5 million CDR3-containing paired-end reads. First-strand cDNA synthesis was performed from all RNA using the Mint cDNA synthesis kit, with priming by a TRBC-specific oligonucleotide. All cDNA was treated with uracil-DNA glycosylase and then went through a first 18-cycle PCR with the universal primers M1SS and BC2_uni_R. The original pipeline was this. Normalization of each sample was performed by random selection of 1 million high-quality reads, each carrying a distinct molecular identifier. Instead of being binned into consensus sequences, reads with shared molecular identifiers were discarded. MiTCR, run with a Q25 quality threshold and the strictest error-elimination algorithm, handled CDR3 identification, clonotype clustering and error correction. A nonparametric unseen species model with Euler transformation was used to estimate lower-bound total TCR beta diversity. TCRdb reran the public reads through fastp at Q25 and MiXCR, keeping productive beta chains. CDR3 protein duplicates are merged, each entry listing the most common genes and DNA. TCRdb, not the authors, supplied the V and J calls. The sample yields 2 million or so distinct CDR3 sequences; roughly 49% were counted once. The ten largest clonotypes hold 2.1% of the sample.

What the authors observed across the whole study: Conclusive comparison of naive and antigen-experienced compartments was prevented by the profiling of bulk unsorted PBMCs. The long-lived group showed more naive CD4+ T cells, fewer expanded clones and increased TCR diversity than the aged group, suggesting age selection. Because donor CMV infection status was unknown, age-related changes in expanded clonotypes were potentially confounded. Observed TCR beta diversity correlated strongly with the percentage of naive T cells measured by flow cytometry. Estimates of total diversity based on one million sequenced T cells were considered lower bounds and underestimates. Observed TCR beta diversity per million T cells fell roughly linearly with age, and a significant reduction was already apparent by age about 36.

A note on this clonotype: Its antigen is not yet known. Per-base quality was not reported, and no clone a single base away is much larger than it.

The chain links TRBV10-3 with TRBJ1-5; D gene: possibly TRBD1, on 5 matching bases. Input material: blood. The clonotype comes from a woman aged 40 to 49 in good health. CDR3 loop: CAIRDGNQPQHF. The DNA sequence is given as TGTGCCATCCGGGACGGCAATCAGCCCCAGCATTTT.